The TCR beta chain described here comes from a study of a mutant IDH1 vaccine in newly diagnosed glioma. Study in general: Patients got their first vaccination 4-6 weeks after radiotherapy alone, or with temozolomide cycles.

Method: immunoSEQ multiplex PCR; TCRdb's copy keeps in-frame clones and lacks some. The data hold about 54,000 clones, with roughly 80% observed a single time. Time point given: week 23, last vaccination. It was 300 ug of mutant IDH1 20-mer peptide that made up each vaccine dose, given with topical imiquimod. The donors' diagnosis was new WHO grade 3 or 4 astrocytoma that was IDH1-mutant and ATRX-lost. Germline loops: CDR1 SEHNR, CDR2 FQNEAQ (reference sequence). This CDR3 region has 16 residues. Trimming removed 3 bases from V and 2 bases from J, with 13 bases in between. Of note for this clone: Its antigen is as yet unknown.

Study conclusions and caveats: Of all patients, 93.3% showed vaccine-induced immune responses.

The input for sequencing was PBMCs, taken from a glioma patient whose treatment included an IDH1 peptide vaccine. The V gene is TRBV7-9, the J gene TRBJ2-2, with D possibly matching TRBD2 (6 bases). This TCR was sampled from a man aged 35 to 55 with glioma. The CDR3 DNA reads TGTGCCAGCAGCTTCTACGGGGGTTCTAACACCGGGGAGCTGTTTTTT. This translates into CASSFYGGSNTGELFF.